This TCR beta chain is drawn from a study of CD8 T cells in ankylosing spondylitis. Study-wide points: Typical of ankylosing spondylitis blood, it appeared, was a TCR beta motif of under 10 highly homologous variants. Disease-linked clones, CD8+, were relatively rare in peripheral blood. Past research had described some motif variants in reactive arthritis synovial fluid and blood. Disease-linked clones reportedly concentrated significantly in matched ankylosing spondylitis synovial fluid.

TCRdb analysed the 5' RACE reads with MiXCR anew, one entry per CDR3 protein. Seen here are 150,000 to 200,000 distinct CDR3 sequences, roughly 10% observed once, and the top ten hold 25% to 35%. This clonotype showed up just a few times. What it binds is not known. This CDR3 region has 15 residues. The germline V gene has CDR1 SGHRS and CDR2 YFSETQ. The V gene lost 0 bases and the J gene lost 4 bases, with 12 bases spanning the gap. This chain uses TRBV5-1 with TRBJ2-3; no reliable D call. Sequenced sample: blood, either unsorted or a sorted T cell fraction (not recorded which). This sequence was found in a male donor with ankylosing spondylitis or in good health (not recorded which). This CDR3 reads CASSLEVGSADTQYF. The CDR3, as DNA: TGCGCCAGCAGCTTGGAGGTGGGATCGGCAGATACGCAGTATTTT.